Below are 5 T cell receptor beta chains sequenced from a single sample in a study of cytomegalovirus exposure and HLA in healthy donors. PCR amplification relied on 60 Vbeta primers (plus 13 Jbeta primers). Profiled with immunoSEQ multiplex PCR; TCRdb holds only in-frame clones, not every one. The sample table sets out about 160,000 clones. The sequencing input was PBMCs. These receptors were collected from a man in his thirties or forties in good health and CMV-seronegative.

The chain recombines TRBV19 with TRBJ2-7; 9 nucleotides agree with TRBD1. With V trimmed by 5 bases and J by 2 bases, 10 bases remained unmatched. The CDR3 runs 16 residues. The germline CDR1 and CDR2 sequences are LNHDA and SQIVND (reference sequence). CDR3 loop: CASSPFWGQGPYEQYF. The CDR3 region has the DNA TGTGCCAGTAGTCCCTTTTGGGGACAGGGCCCCTACGAGCAGTACTTC.

This chain connects TRBV27 to TRBJ1-5, with a weak D call TRBD1 (6 bases). CDR3 length: 15 residues. V was clipped by 6 bases and J by 2 bases, with 14 bases between them. Looked up from germline, CDR1 is MNHEY and CDR2 is SMNVEV (reference sequence). Written as DNA, the CDR3 is TGTGCCAGCAGGCAAGCAGGGGCTGGCAATCAGCCCCAGCATTTT. Encoded protein: CASRQAGAGNQPQHF.

The chain carries TRBV7-3 and TRBJ2-1; D perhaps matches TRBD2 (6 bases). This CDR3 contains 12 residues. The V end lost 5 bases, the J end lost 8 bases, and 10 bases lay between the germline ends. Looked up from germline, CDR1 is SGHTA and CDR2 is FQGTGA. DNA for the CDR3: TGTGCCAGCAGCACCCTAGCGCATGAGCAGTTCTTC. Amino acids: CASSTLAHEQFF.

The rearrangement links TRBV4-3 to TRBJ1-2; 9 nucleotides align to TRBD1. Trimming removed 1 base from V and 8 bases from J; junction bases left unmatched: 8. CDR1 is LGHNA and CDR2 is YSLEER in the germline V gene. The CDR3 loop spans 15 amino acids. DNA of the CDR3: TGCGCCAGCAGCCAAGGGGGACAGGGAATCGGCGGCTACACCTTC. Amino acids: CASSQGGQGIGGYTF.

The CDR3 nucleotides are TGTGCCAGTGTCGGACAGGTTTTAAATCAGCCCCAGCATTTT. As protein: CASVGQVLNQPQHF. V gene TRBV28 combines with J gene TRBJ1-5; 7 bases agree with TRBD1. Germline V CDR1 and CDR2: MDHEN, SYDVKM. CDR3 size: 14 residues. J lost 4 bases, V lost 9 bases, and 9 bases had no gene match.